The T cell receptor (beta chain) under discussion was sequenced for a study of shared clonotypes between healthy human individuals. Study-wide points: It was expected that sequencing depth would affect clonotype sharing among donors.

Method: immunoSEQ multiplex PCR; TCRdb's copy keeps in-frame clones and lacks some. The profile shows some 530,000 clones, roughly 80% of them singletons. Turning to this clone: Its specificity is not known.

With 0 bases removed from V and 1 base from J, the gap between germline ends came to 7 bases. The CDR3 loop spans 15 amino acids. Germline loops: CDR1 MGHRA, CDR2 YSYEKL. The chain carries TRBV4-1 and TRBJ1-3; D is ambiguous. Specimen: PBMCs. This receptor was obtained from a woman aged 40-49 years in good health. Some clones in this sample may be carry-over from other donors' samples. The CDR3 coding sequence is TGCGCCAGCAGCCAAGACTCTTTTTCTGGAAACACCATATATTTT. Translating gives CASSQDSFSGNTIYF.